The 10 T cell receptor beta chains given below trace back to one sample, sequenced in a study of shared clonotypes between healthy human individuals. Sequencing used immunoSEQ multiplex PCR; TCRdb keeps in-frame clones, though not all of them. The table has a few million clones, 95% seen once. The specimen was naive CD4+ T cells sorted from blood. Subset defined: CD45RA+ positively selected. These receptors came from a man in his late teens or twenties in good health.

The CDR3 loop is CACTSTNEKLFF. DNA of the CDR3: TGTGCTTGCACTTCAACTAATGAAAAACTGTTTTTT. The rearrangement uses TRBV6-1 and TRBJ1-4; no definite D call. Germline V gene lookup returns CDR1 MNHNS and CDR2 SASEGT. The CDR3 is 12 residues long.

This clone was picked up a small number of times. The chain joins TRBV12-5 to TRBJ1-5, with D maybe TRBD1 (6 bases). This CDR3 has 14 residues. Germline CDR1 reads LGHNT; CDR2 reads FRNRAP. With 1 base removed from V and 3 bases from J, the gap between germline ends came to 7 bases. Here the CDR3 DNA reads TGTGCTAGTGGTTTGGGACAGGTCAATCAGCCCCAGCATTTT. Amino acid sequence: CASGLGQVNQPQHF.

As to this clone: Other DNA sequences of this sample code for an identical CDR3. The genes are TRBV5-1 and TRBJ2-3; 9 nucleotides align to TRBD1. The CDR3 covers 15 residues. V dropped 3 bases and J dropped 0; count of bases not matched to a gene: 2. CDR1 is SGHRS and CDR2 is YFSETQ in the germline V gene. This chain's CDR3 is CASSWGQGSTDTQYF. The CDR3 bases are TGCGCCAGCAGCTGGGGACAGGGTAGCACAGATACGCAGTATTTT.

The CDR3 DNA reads as TGTGCCAGCAGCTTTCAGGGTCTGTCCGGGGAGCTGTTTTTT. This encodes CASSFQGLSGELFF. V gene TRBV7-6 combines with J gene TRBJ2-2; D might be TRBD1 (5 bases). V gave up 3 bases and J gave up 6 bases, with 11 bases separating them. Per germline, CDR1 SGHVS and CDR2 FNYEAQ. This CDR3 comprises 14 residues.

The chain recombines TRBV19 with TRBJ1-2; D gene unclear. Germline V gives CDR1 LNHDA, CDR2 SQIVND (reference sequence). V was shortened by 6 bases and J by 1 base, with 12 bases between the two germline ends. The CDR3 runs to 14 residues. CDR3 sequence: CASRDAALNYGYTF. For the CDR3, the DNA is TGTGCCAGTAGGGACGCTGCTCTTAACTATGGCTACACCTTC.

This chain links TRBV10-3 with TRBJ2-2; 9 bases line up with TRBD1. V lost 3 bases to trimming and J lost 4 bases; unmatched junction nucleotides: 18. Per the germline V gene, CDR1 is ENHRY and CDR2 is SYGVKD. The CDR3 extends over 20 amino acids. The CDR3 bases are TGTGCCATCAGTGACCCTACGTGGCCGGGACAGGGAATGGTCACCGGGGAGCTGTTTTTT. It codes for CAISDPTWPGQGMVTGELFF.

V gene TRBV7-3 combines with J gene TRBJ2-5; a weak D match, TRBD2 (6 bases). The germline V and J ends were trimmed by 5 bases and 7 bases, with 14 bases remaining between them. CDR1 is SGHTA and CDR2 is FQGTGA in the germline V gene. The CDR3 is made up of 13 amino acids. CDR3 bases: TGTGCCAGCAGCCAGGACTACGTGGGGACCCAGTACTTC. Its translation: CASSQDYVGTQYF.

This clone was recorded once. This chain uses TRBV6-5 with TRBJ2-7, with 10 bases fitting TRBD1. Germline CDR1 MNHEY, CDR2 SVGAGI. Trimming cost V 5 bases and J 3 bases; bases outside gene matches: 7. The CDR3 is 15 amino acids. CDR3 DNA: TGTGCCAGCAGTCCCGGGACAGGGGTTTACTACGAGCAGTACTTC. Translating it yields CASSPGTGVYYEQYF.

The rearrangement joins TRBV2 to TRBJ2-5, with TRBD1 matching over 8 bases. With V trimmed by 9 bases and J by 5 bases, 2 bases remained unmatched. CDR1 is SNHLY, CDR2 FYNNEI, per germline. This CDR3 spans 11 amino acids. CDR3 amino acids: CASDRGETQYF. CDR3 coding DNA: TGTGCCAGTGACAGGGGTGAGACCCAGTACTTC.

The chain couples TRBV5-1 to TRBJ2-5; 8 bases line up with TRBD1. Per the germline V gene, CDR1 is SGHRS and CDR2 is YFSETQ. With 0 bases clipped from V and 4 bases from J, the junction kept 11 bases outside the gene matches. The CDR3 runs 17 residues. CDR3 amino acids: CASSLGLTGESRETQYF. CDR3 nucleotides: TGCGCCAGCAGCTTGGGACTGACAGGGGAGAGTAGAGAGACCCAGTACTTC.